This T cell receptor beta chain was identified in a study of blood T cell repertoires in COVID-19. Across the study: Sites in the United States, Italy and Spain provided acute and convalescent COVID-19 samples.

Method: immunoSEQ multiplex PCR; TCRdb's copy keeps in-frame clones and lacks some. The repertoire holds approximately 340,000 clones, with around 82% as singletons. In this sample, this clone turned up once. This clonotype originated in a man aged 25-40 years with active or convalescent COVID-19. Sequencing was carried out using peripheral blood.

DNA for the CDR3: TGTGCCAGTACGTGGGGACAGGGAGTCAGCTATGGCTACACCTTC. This codes for CASTWGQGVSYGYTF. The chain is built from TRBV19 and TRBJ1-2; TRBD1 aligns across 9 bases. There are 15 residues in the CDR3. Germline CDR1 reads LNHDA; CDR2 reads SQIVND (reference sequence). The V and J ends lost 7 bases and 4 bases, in that order; junction bases with no gene match: 10.